This T cell receptor (beta chain) is from a study of T cell responses to AZD1222 COVID-19 vaccine. Here immunoSEQ multiplex PCR was the method, and the copy in TCRdb shows in-frame clones only, minus some. The sample lists about 150,000 clones, roughly nine tenths seen once, with 5.5% in the top ten. Findings of the study overall: Vaccine-associated CD4 TCRs spanned spike, dominant at 160-218 and 743-854.

In its sample, this clone was seen once. What it binds is not known. The clonotype comes from an adult in good health. The sequences come from peripheral blood, collected on day 0 of MenACWY control vaccination.

The CDR3 protein is CASSKSTDSGNTIYF. CDR3 DNA sequence: TGTGCCAGCAGCAAATCTACAGACTCTGGAAACACCATATATTTT. The rearrangement links TRBV7-6 to TRBJ1-3, with D hard to call. This CDR3 spans 15 amino acids. V was shortened by 5 bases and J by 0 bases, with 11 bases between the two germline ends. The V gene's germline CDR1 is SGHVS and CDR2 FNYEAQ.